One sample yielded the 27 T cell receptor beta chains listed below, sequenced in a study of blood T cell repertoires in COVID-19. This table comes from immunoSEQ multiplex PCR, and its TCRdb copy is limited to in-frame clones, with some not included. The sample records about 250,000 clones, nearly 90% being singletons. Sequencing was performed on peripheral blood. These receptors were collected from a man between 18 and 29 years old with active or convalescent COVID-19.

This clone appeared a single time. Distinct nucleotide sequences in the sample also encode this CDR3. The chain carries TRBV7-2 and TRBJ2-7, with 15 positions matching TRBD2. The CDR3 is made up of 17 amino acids. The junction had 4 bases not matched to a gene; V was cut back by 3 bases and J by 1 base. The V gene's germline CDR1 is SGHTA and CDR2 FQGNSA. The DNA for the CDR3 is TGTGCCAGCAGCTTCCCGGGACTAGCGGGAGGTTCCTACGAGCAGTACTTC. This encodes CASSFPGLAGGSYEQYF.

CDR3 region: CATSDWRAGPNEQFF. The CDR3, as DNA: TGTGCCACCAGTGATTGGCGGGCGGGCCCCAATGAGCAGTTCTTC. The chain employs TRBV24-1 and TRBJ2-1; weak D call: TRBD2 (5 bases). The CDR3 is 15 amino acids. The germline gives CDR1 KGHDR, CDR2 SFDVKD. Trimming shortened V by 2 bases and J by 6 bases, and 13 bases separated the two germline ends.

The sample holds a few counts of this clone. In nucleotides, the CDR3 is TGCGCCAGCAGCCAGATAGCGCCAAGCGGGGGGATTAGCAATCAGCCCCAGCATTTT. This codes for CASSQIAPSGGISNQPQHF. V and J are TRBV4-1 and TRBJ1-5, with a tentative D call TRBD1 (5 bases). V lost 3 bases and J 0 bases, leaving 21 bases between the germline ends. Germline V gene sequence: CDR1 MGHRA, CDR2 YSYEKL. The CDR3 spans 19 residues.

The chain is built from TRBV2 and TRBJ1-1; D gene unclear. The germline V and J ends were trimmed by 5 bases and 1 base, with 11 bases remaining between them. Germline V gene lookup returns CDR1 SNHLY and CDR2 FYNNEI. The CDR3 extends over 14 amino acids. CDR3 bases: TGTGCCAGCAGTTCGGTGAGTCGGAACACTGAAGCTTTCTTT. It yields the protein CASSSVSRNTEAFF.

The chain recombines TRBV7-3 with TRBJ2-1, with 11 bases matching TRBD2. The germline CDR1 and CDR2 sequences are SGHTA and FQGTGA. Germline trimming cut 5 bases from V and 7 bases from J; bases unmatched to any gene: 10. The CDR3 length is 16 residues. The DNA of the CDR3 is TGTGCCAGCAGCCCCCAGGGGACTAGCGGACTAAATGAGCAGTTCTTC. Translation gives CASSPQGTSGLNEQFF.

The rearrangement uses TRBV6-5 and TRBJ2-7; TRBD1 is a possible D gene (5 bases). Per the germline V gene, CDR1 is MNHEY and CDR2 is SVGAGI. The CDR3 is made up of 12 amino acids. V lost 6 bases and J 5 bases, leaving 11 bases between the germline ends. The CDR3 is CASRRRQNEQYF. The CDR3 bases are TGTGCCAGCAGGCGTCGACAGAACGAGCAGTACTTC.

There are a few counts of this clone. This chain links TRBV7-3 with TRBJ1-6; TRBD1 is a possible D gene (5 bases). This CDR3 has 16 amino acids. From germline, CDR1 is SGHTA and CDR2 FQGTGA. Trimming cost V 1 base and J 5 bases, with 12 bases left between them. The DNA of the CDR3 is TGTGCCAGCAGCTTAAATTCACCAGGGAATAATTCACCCCTCCACTTT. Residues: CASSLNSPGNNSPLHF.

V gene TRBV24-1 combines with J gene TRBJ2-2, with TRBD1 identical over 9 bases. Germline-derived CDR1 and CDR2 are KGHDR and SFDVKD. CDR3 size: 14 residues. After removal of 10 bases from V and 0 bases from J, the junction contained 2 bases not matched to a gene. DNA for the CDR3: TGTGCCACTGACAGGGGGGCGAACACCGGGGAGCTGTTTTTT. Its translation is CATDRGANTGELFF.

In its sample, this clone was seen a few times. This CDR3 reads CASSLRSGGIGEKLFF. DNA of the CDR3: TGTGCCAGCAGTTTACGATCTGGGGGGATCGGTGAAAAACTGTTTTTT. The V and J genes are TRBV27 and TRBJ1-4; D perhaps matches TRBD1 (5 bases). Trimming took off 2 bases at V and 7 bases at J, with 17 bases between the two ends. The CDR3 is 16 residues long. Germline V gives CDR1 MNHEY, CDR2 SMNVEV (reference sequence).

The chain carries TRBV5-5 and TRBJ2-7, with D uncertain. The V and J ends lost 7 bases and 5 bases respectively, with 19 bases between them. The CDR3 is made up of 14 amino acids. CDR1 SGHKS and CDR2 YYEKEE come from the germline V gene (reference sequence). In nucleotides, the CDR3 is TGTGCCAGCCCCTCACGAGAGAGCGTTCACGAGCAGTACTTC. It yields the protein CASPSRESVHEQYF.

The DNA of the CDR3 is TGTGCCAGCACGGGTTCTGGCAATGAGCAGTTCTTC. It codes for CASTGSGNEQFF. This chain links TRBV14 with TRBJ2-1; D not resolved. V lost 7 bases and J lost 6, with 10 bases in between. There are 12 residues in the CDR3. CDR1 is SGHDN and CDR2 is FVKESK in the germline V gene.

J is TRBJ2-7 and V is TRBV6-5, with 8 bases matching TRBD1. This CDR3 has 14 residues. V was clipped by 5 bases and J by 2 bases; unmatched bases: 5. Germline V gene sequence: CDR1 MNHEY, CDR2 SVGAGI. The CDR3, as DNA: TGTGCCAGCAGTCCCTCGGGACAGGCCTACGAGCAGTACTTC. It specifies CASSPSGQAYEQYF.

V gene TRBV29-1 combines with J gene TRBJ1-1; tentatively, D is TRBD1 (5 bases). This CDR3 comprises 12 residues. Germline CDR1 SQVTM, CDR2 ANQGSEA. CDR3 residues: CRAGHMNTEAFF. CDR3 in DNA: TGCAGGGCAGGACACATGAACACTGAAGCTTTCTTT.

The chain recombines TRBV5-1 with TRBJ2-7; D ambiguous. With 0 bases removed from V and 0 bases from J, the gap between germline ends came to 13 bases. The CDR3 length is 16 residues. Germline assignment: CDR1 SGHRS and CDR2 YFSETQ. The CDR3 DNA reads TGCGCCAGCAGCTTGGCAAGCGTCGAAAGCTCCTACGAGCAGTACTTC. This codes for CASSLASVESSYEQYF.

V usage is TRBV6-5 and J usage is TRBJ2-2, with D perhaps matching TRBD2 (5 bases). The germline gives CDR1 MNHEY, CDR2 SVGAGI. Trimming removed 0 bases from V and 2 bases from J, with 7 bases in between. The CDR3 length is 15 residues. CDR3 sequence: CASSYSRDNTGELFF. The CDR3 DNA reads TGTGCCAGCAGTTACTCTCGGGATAACACCGGGGAGCTGTTTTTT.

This clone has just one count. The chain links TRBV29-1 to TRBJ1-1, with D unresolved. The germline V gene encodes CDR1 SQVTM and CDR2 ANQGSEA. Trimming cost V 7 bases and J 10 bases, with 13 bases left between them. This CDR3 comprises 10 residues. CDR3 protein: CSGQELGAFF. The DNA of the CDR3 is TGCAGCGGGCAGGAATTGGGAGCTTTCTTT.

This rearrangement joins TRBV10-3 to TRBJ2-7, with a possible D match to TRBD2 (5 bases). The CDR3 contains 14 residues. The V gene lost 0 bases and the J gene lost 2 bases, with 8 bases spanning the gap. Per the germline V gene, CDR1 is ENHRY and CDR2 is SYGVKD. CDR3 protein: CAISESYGTYEQYF. The CDR3, as DNA: TGTGCCATCAGTGAGTCGTACGGGACCTACGAGCAGTACTTC.

This clone was detected once. The rearrangement joins TRBV5-1 to TRBJ2-5, with TRBD1 as a possible D gene (6 bases). The CDR3 contains 15 residues. V was trimmed by 2 bases and J by 3 bases, leaving 14 bases between them. Germline CDR1 is SGHRS and CDR2 is YFSETQ. In nucleotides, the CDR3 is TGCGCCAGCAGCTTCTCTTCAGGGGCCAAAGAGACCCAGTACTTC. This gives the protein CASSFSSGAKETQYF.

This rearrangement joins TRBV6-5 to TRBJ1-5; 8 positions agree with TRBD1. V shed 2 bases and J 9 bases; nucleotides not matched to a gene: 3. This CDR3 contains 13 residues. Germline V gene lookup returns CDR1 MNHEY and CDR2 SVGAGI. DNA of the CDR3: TGTGCCAGCAGTTACGGACAGGGTGGGCCCCAGCATTTT. Translating gives CASSYGQGGPQHF.

This clone came up a few times. The V gene is TRBV28, the J gene TRBJ1-2; a possible D gene is TRBD1 (5 bases). Looked up from germline, CDR1 is MDHEN and CDR2 is SYDVKM. The V and J ends lost 6 bases and 8 bases respectively, with 10 bases between them. CDR3 length equals 11 residues. This chain's CDR3 is CASSQAGGYTF. The CDR3 DNA reads TGTGCCAGCAGCCAGGCAGGGGGCTACACCTTC.

The chain combines TRBV5-4 with TRBJ2-2; possible D gene TRBD2, 5 bases. Trimming left V 0 bases short and J 6 bases short, with 18 bases between. This CDR3 is built from 17 residues. The V gene's germline CDR1 is SGHNT and CDR2 YYREEE (reference sequence). The CDR3 loop reads CASSLVGRRGMAGELFF. The CDR3 nucleotides are TGTGCCAGCAGCTTGGTGGGAAGAAGAGGGATGGCCGGGGAGCTGTTTTTT. Full variable domain (missing parts from reference TRBV5-4 and TRBJ2-2): ETGVTQSPTHLIKTRGQQVTLRCSSQSGHNTVSWYQQALGQGPQFIFQYYREEENGRGNFPPRFSGLQFPNYSSELNVNALELDDSALYLCASSLVGRRGMAGELFFGEGSRLTVL.

The V gene is TRBV7-9, the J gene TRBJ1-4, with 8 bases fitting TRBD1. The length of the CDR3 is 15 residues. CDR1 and CDR2 (germline): SEHNR, FQNEAQ (reference sequence). J lost 6 bases, V lost 2 bases, and 5 bases had no gene match. For the CDR3, the DNA is TGTGCCAGCAGCTTATCCGGCAGGGGGCATGAAAAACTGTTTTTT. It yields the protein CASSLSGRGHEKLFF.

The rearrangement links TRBV11-2 to TRBJ2-7; 7 nucleotides line up with TRBD1. The CDR3 loop spans 12 amino acids. V lost 7 bases to trimming and J lost 7 bases; unmatched junction nucleotides: 7. CDR1 and CDR2 from the germline V gene are SGHAT and FQNNGV. CDR3 sequence (DNA): TGTGCCAGCACCGACAGGGCCGGAGAGCAGTACTTC. Translating gives CASTDRAGEQYF.

The rearrangement joins TRBV18 to TRBJ1-5; D uncertain. V shed 3 bases and J shed 8 bases, with 11 bases lying between them. The CDR3 is 13 amino acids. The germline gives CDR1 KGHSH, CDR2 LQKENI. The CDR3: CASSPTREEPQHF. In DNA form, the CDR3 reads TGTGCCAGCTCACCGACACGGGAGGAGCCCCAGCATTTT.

This clone was counted once. The chain joins TRBV7-9 to TRBJ2-7; D remains ambiguous. Trimming left V 2 bases short and J 5 bases short, with 19 bases between. The germline gives CDR1 SEHNR, CDR2 FQNEAQ (reference sequence). The CDR3 length is 16 residues. The CDR3 DNA reads as TGTGCCAGCAGCTTATGGGCAGCAACCCTTCTGGACGAGCAGTACTTC. Its translation: CASSLWAATLLDEQYF. The full variable domain, rest sourced from reference TRBV7-9 and TRBJ2-7, is DTGVSQNPRHKITKRGQNVTFRCDPISEHNRLYWYRQTLGQGPEFLTYFQNEAQLEKSRLLSDRFSAERPKGSFSTLEIQRTEQGDSAMYLCASSLWAATLLDEQYFGPGTRLTVT.

This sequence joins TRBV18 and TRBJ1-3; a possible D gene is TRBD1 (5 bases). This CDR3 has 15 amino acids. Looked up from germline, CDR1 is KGHSH and CDR2 is LQKENI. V gave up 1 base and J gave up 0 bases, with 7 bases separating them. The CDR3 is CASSPQGLSGNTIYF. DNA for the CDR3: TGTGCCAGCTCACCACAGGGACTCTCTGGAAACACCATATATTTT.

The rearrangement joins TRBV9 to TRBJ1-5; D gene uncertain. Trimming left V 0 bases short and J 6 bases short, with 10 bases between. The length of the CDR3 is 14 residues. In germline, CDR1 is SGDLS, CDR2 YYNGEE. CDR3 coding DNA: TGTGCCAGCAGCGTAGAAGGCGGGATTCAGCCCCAGCATTTT. Its protein is CASSVEGGIQPQHF.